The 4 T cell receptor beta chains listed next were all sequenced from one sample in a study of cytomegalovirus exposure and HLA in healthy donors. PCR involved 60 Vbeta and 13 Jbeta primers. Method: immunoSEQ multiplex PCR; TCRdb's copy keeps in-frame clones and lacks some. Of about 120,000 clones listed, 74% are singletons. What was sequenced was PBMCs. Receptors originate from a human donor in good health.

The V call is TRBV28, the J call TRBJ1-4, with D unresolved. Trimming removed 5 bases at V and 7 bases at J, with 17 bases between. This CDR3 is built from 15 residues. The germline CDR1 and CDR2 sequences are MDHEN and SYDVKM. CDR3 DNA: TGTGCCAGCAGTCCTACGGCAGGCCTTGGTGAAAAACTGTTTTTT. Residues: CASSPTAGLGEKLFF.

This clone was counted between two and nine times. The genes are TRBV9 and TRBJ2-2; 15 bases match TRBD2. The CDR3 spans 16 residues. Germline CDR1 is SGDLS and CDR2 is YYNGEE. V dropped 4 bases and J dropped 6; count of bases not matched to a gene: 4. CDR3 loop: CASSPRTSGRAGELFF. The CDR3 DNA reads TGTGCCAGCAGCCCCCGGACTAGCGGGAGGGCCGGGGAGCTGTTTTTT.

CDR3 nucleotides: TGTGCCTGGAGGTTCCTAGCGGGCGGTGAGCAGTTCTTC. Its translation is CAWRFLAGGEQFF. The chain uses TRBV30 and TRBJ2-1; TRBD2 matches 8 bases. The CDR3 loop spans 13 amino acids. Germline V gene data show CDR1 as GTSNPN and CDR2 as SVGIG (reference sequence). The V and J ends lost 3 bases and 9 bases, in that order; junction bases with no gene match: 7.

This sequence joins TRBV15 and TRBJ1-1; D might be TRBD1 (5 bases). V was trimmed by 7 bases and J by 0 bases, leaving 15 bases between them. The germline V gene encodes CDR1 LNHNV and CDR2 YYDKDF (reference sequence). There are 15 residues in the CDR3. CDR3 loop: CATKTGLELNTEAFF. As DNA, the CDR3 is TGTGCCACCAAGACGGGACTTGAGTTGAACACTGAAGCTTTCTTT. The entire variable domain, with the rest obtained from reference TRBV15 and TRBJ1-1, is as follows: DAMVIQNPRYQVTQFGKPVTLSCSQTLNHNVMYWYQQKSSQAPKLLFHYYDKDFNNEADTPDNFQSRRPNTSFCFLDIRSPGLGDTAMYLCATKTGLELNTEAFFGQGTRLTVV.